The text below deals with one TCR beta chain. The antigen is unknown. Only in-frame clones appear in the TCRdb table, and some are missing; sequencing was by immunoSEQ multiplex PCR. The sample includes fewer than 35,000 clones, over 65% of them seen just once. This sample's time point: week 35, safety follow-up. Every vaccination contained 300 ug of the mutant IDH1 20-mer peptide and was paired with topical imiquimod. These data are taken from a study of a mutant IDH1 vaccine in newly diagnosed glioma. About the research overall: Patients began vaccination 4-6 weeks after radiotherapy alone, or with temozolomide cycles. Patients had received radiotherapy, temozolomide, or both previously, most receiving both.

In germline, CDR1 is MGHRA, CDR2 YSYEKL. V lost 1 base, J lost 3 bases, and 15 bases lay in between. There are 16 residues in the CDR3. Study outcomes and limitations: Vaccination induced immune responses in around 95% of patients. Seemingly, pseudoprogression had no relation to changes in the top peripheral T cell clonotypes.

The TCR originated in a woman aged 40 to 50 with glioma. The starting material was PBMCs, obtained from a glioma patient whose treatment included an IDH1 peptide vaccine. The rearrangement uses TRBV4-1 and TRBJ1-2; D may be TRBD1 (5 bases). The CDR3 sequence is CASSQVLGGRYYGYTF. CDR3 in DNA: TGCGCCAGCAGCCAAGTCCTTGGGGGGAGGTACTATGGCTACACCTTC.